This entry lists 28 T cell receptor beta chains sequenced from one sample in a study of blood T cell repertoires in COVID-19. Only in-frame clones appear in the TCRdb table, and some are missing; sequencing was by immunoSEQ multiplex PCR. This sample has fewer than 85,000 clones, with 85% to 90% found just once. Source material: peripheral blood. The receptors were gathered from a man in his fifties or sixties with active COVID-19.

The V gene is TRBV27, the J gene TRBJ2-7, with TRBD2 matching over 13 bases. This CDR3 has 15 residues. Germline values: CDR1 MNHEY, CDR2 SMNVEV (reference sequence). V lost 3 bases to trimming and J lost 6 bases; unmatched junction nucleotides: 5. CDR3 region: CASSLSLAGGREQYF. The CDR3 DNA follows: TGTGCCAGCAGTTTGTCACTAGCGGGGGGGCGCGAGCAGTACTTC.

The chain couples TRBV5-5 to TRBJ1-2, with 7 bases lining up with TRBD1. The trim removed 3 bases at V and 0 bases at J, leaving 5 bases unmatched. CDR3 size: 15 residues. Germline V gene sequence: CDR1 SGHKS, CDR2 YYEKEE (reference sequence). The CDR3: CASSYSQGTNYGYTF. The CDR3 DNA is TGTGCCAGCAGCTATTCACAGGGGACTAACTATGGCTACACCTTC. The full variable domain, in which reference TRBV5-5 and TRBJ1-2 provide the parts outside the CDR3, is DAGVTQSPTHLIKTRGQQVTLRCSPISGHKSVSWYQQVLGQGPQFIFQYYEKEERGRGNFPDRFSARQFPNYSSELNVNALLLGDSALYLCASSYSQGTNYGYTFGSGTRLTVV.

The CDR3 loop reads CASSRGDYGYTF. CDR3 bases: TGTGCCAGCAGCCGCGGGGACTATGGCTACACCTTC. V gene TRBV3-1 (or the pseudogene TRBV3-2) combines with J gene TRBJ1-2; D is unresolved. CDR1 and CDR2 from the germline V gene are LGHDT and YNNKEL (reference sequence). V shed 4 bases and J shed 3 bases, with 6 bases lying between them. The CDR3 runs to 12 residues.

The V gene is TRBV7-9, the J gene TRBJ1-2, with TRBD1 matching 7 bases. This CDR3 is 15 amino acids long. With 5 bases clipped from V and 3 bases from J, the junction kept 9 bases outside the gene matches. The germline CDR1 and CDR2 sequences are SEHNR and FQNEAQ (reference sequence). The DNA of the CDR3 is TGTGCCAGCAGCCACCGAACGCAGGGGGACTATGGCTACACCTTC. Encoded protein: CASSHRTQGDYGYTF.

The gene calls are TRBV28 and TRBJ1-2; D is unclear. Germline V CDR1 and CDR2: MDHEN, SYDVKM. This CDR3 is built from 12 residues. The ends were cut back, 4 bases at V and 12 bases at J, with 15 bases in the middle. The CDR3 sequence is CASSSRSFGNTF. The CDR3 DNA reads TGTGCCAGCAGTTCCCGGTCCTTCGGGAACACCTTC.

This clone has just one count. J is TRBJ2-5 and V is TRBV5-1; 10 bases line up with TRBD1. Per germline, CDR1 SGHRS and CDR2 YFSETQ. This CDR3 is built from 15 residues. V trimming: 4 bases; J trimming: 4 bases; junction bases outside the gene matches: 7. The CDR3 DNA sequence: TGCGCCAGCAGCCCGACAGGGGGCAGGGGAGAGACCCAGTACTTC. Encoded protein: CASSPTGGRGETQYF. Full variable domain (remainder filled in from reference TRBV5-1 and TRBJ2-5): KAGVTQTPRYLIKTRGQQVTLSCSPISGHRSVSWYQQTPGQGLQFLFEYFSETQRNKGNFPGRFSGRQFSNSRSEMNVSTLELGDSALYLCASSPTGGRGETQYFGPGTRLLVL.

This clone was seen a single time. CDR3 sequence reads: CASSYSSGENTEAFF. The DNA of the CDR3 is TGTGCCAGCAGTTACTCGTCGGGGGAGAACACTGAAGCTTTCTTT. The rearrangement uses TRBV6-5 and TRBJ1-1, with D possibly being TRBD1 (5 bases). Germline assignment: CDR1 MNHEY and CDR2 SVGAGI. CDR3 length: 15 residues. V lost 0 bases and J 1 base, leaving 9 bases between the germline ends.

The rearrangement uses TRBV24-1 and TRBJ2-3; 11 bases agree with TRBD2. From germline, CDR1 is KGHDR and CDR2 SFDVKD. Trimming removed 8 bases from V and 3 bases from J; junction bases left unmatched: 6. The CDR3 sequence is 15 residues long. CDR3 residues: CATNDPSGRTDTQYF. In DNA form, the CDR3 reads TGTGCCACCAACGATCCTAGCGGGAGGACAGATACGCAGTATTTT.

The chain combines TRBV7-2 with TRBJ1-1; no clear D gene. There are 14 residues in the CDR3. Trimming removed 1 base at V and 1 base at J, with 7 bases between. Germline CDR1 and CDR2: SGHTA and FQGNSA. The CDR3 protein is CASSLGGANTEAFF. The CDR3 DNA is TGTGCCAGCAGCTTAGGGGGAGCGAACACTGAAGCTTTCTTT.

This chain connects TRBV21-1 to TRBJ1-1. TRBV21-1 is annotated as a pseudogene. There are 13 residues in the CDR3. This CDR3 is CASSKARYPEAFF. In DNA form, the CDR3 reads TGTGCCAGCAGCAAAGCGAGGTACCCCGAAGCTTTCTTT.

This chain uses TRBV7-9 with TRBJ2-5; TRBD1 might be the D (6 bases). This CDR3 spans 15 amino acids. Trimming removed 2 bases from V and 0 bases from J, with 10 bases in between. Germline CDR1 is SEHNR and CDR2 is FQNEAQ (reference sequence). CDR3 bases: TGTGCCAGCAGCTTATCAGGGGCCGACCAAGAGACCCAGTACTTC. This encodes CASSLSGADQETQYF.

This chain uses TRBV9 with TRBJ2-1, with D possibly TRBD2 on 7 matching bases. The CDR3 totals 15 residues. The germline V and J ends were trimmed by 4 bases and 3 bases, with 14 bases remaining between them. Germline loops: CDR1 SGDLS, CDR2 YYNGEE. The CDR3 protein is CASSPEGGGYNEQFF. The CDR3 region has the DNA TGTGCCAGCAGCCCGGAGGGAGGGGGCTACAATGAGCAGTTCTTC.

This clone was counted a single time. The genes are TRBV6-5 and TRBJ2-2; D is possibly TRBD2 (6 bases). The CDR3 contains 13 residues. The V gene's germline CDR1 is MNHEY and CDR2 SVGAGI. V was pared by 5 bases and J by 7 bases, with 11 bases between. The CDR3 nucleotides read TGTGCCAGCAGTCCCGACGGGGGCGGGGAGCTGTTTTTT. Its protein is CASSPDGGGELFF.

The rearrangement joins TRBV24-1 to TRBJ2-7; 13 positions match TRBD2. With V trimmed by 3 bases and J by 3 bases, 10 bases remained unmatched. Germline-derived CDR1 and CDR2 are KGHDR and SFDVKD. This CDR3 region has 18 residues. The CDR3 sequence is CATSDPGLAGEIDYEQYF. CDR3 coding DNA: TGTGCCACCAGTGATCCTGGACTAGCGGGAGAGATAGACTACGAGCAGTACTTC.

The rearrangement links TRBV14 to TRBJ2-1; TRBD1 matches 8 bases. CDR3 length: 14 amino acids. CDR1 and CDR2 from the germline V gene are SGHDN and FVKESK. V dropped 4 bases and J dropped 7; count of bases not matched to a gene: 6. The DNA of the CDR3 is TGTGCCAGCAGCCCCAGGGGGACAGGAAATGAGCAGTTCTTC. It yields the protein CASSPRGTGNEQFF.

The CDR3 nucleotides are TGTGCCAGCAGCCAAGCGGGACAGGGGCGAAGCTCTGGGGCCAACGTCCTGACTTTC. It translates to CASSQAGQGRSSGANVLTF. The chain recombines TRBV4-2 with TRBJ2-6, with TRBD1 matching 10 bases. The CDR3 runs to 19 residues. The germline V gene has CDR1 LGHNA and CDR2 YNFKEQ. V shed 1 base and J 0 bases; nucleotides not matched to a gene: 6.

The CDR3 loop is CASSGERNTEAFF. CDR3 nucleotides: TGTGCCAGCAGTGGAGAGAGGAACACTGAAGCTTTCTTT. The chain employs TRBV2 and TRBJ1-1; D ambiguous. CDR1 is SNHLY and CDR2 is FYNNEI in the germline V gene. The CDR3 spans 13 residues. The V gene lost 4 bases and the J gene lost 1 base, with 7 bases spanning the gap.

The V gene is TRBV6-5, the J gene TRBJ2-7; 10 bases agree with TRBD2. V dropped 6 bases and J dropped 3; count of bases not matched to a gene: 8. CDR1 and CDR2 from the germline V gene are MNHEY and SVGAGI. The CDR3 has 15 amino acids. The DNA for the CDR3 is TGTGCCAGCAGGAGCGGGAGGGCCGATCTCTACGAGCAGTACTTC. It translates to CASRSGRADLYEQYF.

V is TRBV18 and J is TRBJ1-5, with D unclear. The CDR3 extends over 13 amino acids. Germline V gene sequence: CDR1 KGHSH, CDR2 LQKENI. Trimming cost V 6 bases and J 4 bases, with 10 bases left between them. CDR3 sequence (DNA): TGTGCCAGCTCGGACGGGGTAAATCAGCCCCAGCATTTT. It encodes CASSDGVNQPQHF.

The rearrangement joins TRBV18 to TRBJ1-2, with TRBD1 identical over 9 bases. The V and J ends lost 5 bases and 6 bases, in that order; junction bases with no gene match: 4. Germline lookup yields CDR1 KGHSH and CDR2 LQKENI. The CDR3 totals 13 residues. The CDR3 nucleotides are TGTGCCAGCTCAGGGGGACAGGGCGATGGCTACACCTTC. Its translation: CASSGGQGDGYTF.

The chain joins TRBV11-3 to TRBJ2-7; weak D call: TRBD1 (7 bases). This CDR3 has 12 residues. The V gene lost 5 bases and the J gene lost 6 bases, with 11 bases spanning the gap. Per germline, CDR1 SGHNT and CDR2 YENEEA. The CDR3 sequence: CASSTQGGEQYF. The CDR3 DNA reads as TGTGCCAGCAGCACTCAGGGGGGCGAGCAGTACTTC.

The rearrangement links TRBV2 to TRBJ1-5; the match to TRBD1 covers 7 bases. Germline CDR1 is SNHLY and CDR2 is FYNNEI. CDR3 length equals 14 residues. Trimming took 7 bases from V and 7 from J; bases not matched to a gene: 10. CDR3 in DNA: TGTGCCAGCAATCTAGGGGGCGCTGAGCAGCCCCAGCATTTT. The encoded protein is CASNLGGAEQPQHF.

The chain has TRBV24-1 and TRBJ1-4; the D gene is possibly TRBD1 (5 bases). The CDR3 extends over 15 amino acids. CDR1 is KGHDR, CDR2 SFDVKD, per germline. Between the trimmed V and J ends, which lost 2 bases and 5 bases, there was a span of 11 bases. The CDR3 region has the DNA TGTGCCACCAGTGATTCTAAAGGGGTAAATGAAAAACTGTTTTTT. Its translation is CATSDSKGVNEKLFF.

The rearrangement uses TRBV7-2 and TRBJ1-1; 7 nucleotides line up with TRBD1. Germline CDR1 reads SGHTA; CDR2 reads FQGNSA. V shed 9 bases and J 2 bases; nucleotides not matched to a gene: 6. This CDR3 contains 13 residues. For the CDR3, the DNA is TGTGCCAGTAAAGACAGGGCCAACACTGAAGCTTTCTTT. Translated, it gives CASKDRANTEAFF.

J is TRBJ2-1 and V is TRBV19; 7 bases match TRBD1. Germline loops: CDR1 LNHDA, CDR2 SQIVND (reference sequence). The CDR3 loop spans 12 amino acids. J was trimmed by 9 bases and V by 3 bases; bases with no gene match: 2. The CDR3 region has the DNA TGTGCCAGTAGTATGAACAGGGGTGAGCAGTTCTTC. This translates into CASSMNRGEQFF.

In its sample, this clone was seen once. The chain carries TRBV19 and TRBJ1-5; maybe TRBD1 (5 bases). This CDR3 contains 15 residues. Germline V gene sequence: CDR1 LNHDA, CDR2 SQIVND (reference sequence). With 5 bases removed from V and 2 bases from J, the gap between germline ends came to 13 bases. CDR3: CASSVAGVGNQPQHF. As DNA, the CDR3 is TGTGCCAGTAGTGTGGCGGGGGTCGGCAATCAGCCCCAGCATTTT.

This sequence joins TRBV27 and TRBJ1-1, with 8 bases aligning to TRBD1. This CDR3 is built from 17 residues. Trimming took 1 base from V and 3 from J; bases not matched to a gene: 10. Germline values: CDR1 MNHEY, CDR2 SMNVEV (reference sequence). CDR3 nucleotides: TGTGCCAGCAGTTTATTAAGACAGGGGAAAGAGGACACTGAAGCTTTCTTT. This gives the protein CASSLLRQGKEDTEAFF.

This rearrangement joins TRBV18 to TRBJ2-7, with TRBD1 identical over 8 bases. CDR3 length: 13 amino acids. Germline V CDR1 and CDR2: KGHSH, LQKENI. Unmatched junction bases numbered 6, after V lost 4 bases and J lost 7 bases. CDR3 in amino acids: CASSLGQGGEQYF. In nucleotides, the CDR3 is TGTGCCAGCTCACTCGGACAGGGCGGAGAGCAGTACTTC.